This T cell receptor (beta chain) came from a study of early T cells in non-severe SARS-CoV-2 infection. From the 5' RACE reads, TCRdb called clonotypes with MiXCR, one entry per CDR3 protein. The sample consists of about 53,000 distinct CDR3 sequences, 9.5% to 15% of them appearing once. This CDR3 region has 15 residues. With V trimmed by 2 bases and J by 6 bases, 5 bases remained unmatched. The germline CDR1 and CDR2 sequences are SGHTA and FQGNSA. The genes are TRBV7-2 and TRBJ2-7; 12 nucleotides match TRBD1. The receptor was derived from an adult who was a healthcare worker with PCR-confirmed SARS-CoV-2 infection or an uninfected control (not recorded which). The source was whole blood, collected at baseline. The CDR3 here is CASSLWGQGASEQYF. The CDR3 DNA reads TGTGCCAGCAGCTTATGGGGACAGGGGGCATCCGAGCAGTACTTC.